The 16 T cell receptor beta chains below come from one sample, sequenced in a study of blood T cell repertoires in COVID-19. Here immunoSEQ multiplex PCR was the method, and the copy in TCRdb shows in-frame clones only, minus some. The sample contains 9,000 to 13,000 clones, roughly 80% of which appear only once. What was sequenced was peripheral blood. These receptors all stem from a man between 70 and 80 years old with active COVID-19.

This clone is classed as medium-sized. The same CDR3 can be traced to other DNA sequences in this sample. This chain links TRBV19 with TRBJ2-2; 7 bases map to TRBD1. Per germline, CDR1 LNHDA and CDR2 SQIVND (reference sequence). V was pared by 4 bases and J by 4 bases, with 3 bases of the junction left unmatched. The CDR3 consists of 14 residues. CDR3: CASSTAGGTGELFF. CDR3 in DNA: TGTGCCAGTAGTACGGCAGGGGGCACCGGGGAGCTGTTTTTT.

J is TRBJ2-3 and V is TRBV2; no reliable D call. The germline V gene encodes CDR1 SNHLY and CDR2 FYNNEI. The CDR3 sequence is 12 residues long. Trimming took 10 bases from V and 4 from J, leaving 12 bases between them. The CDR3 coding sequence is TGTGCCACAGAGGATGCAGCAGATACGCAGTATTTT. Protein sequence: CATEDAADTQYF.

The genes are TRBV11-2 and TRBJ2-1, with 15 bases aligning to TRBD2. Looked up from germline, CDR1 is SGHAT and CDR2 is FQNNGV. With V trimmed by 4 bases and J by 0 bases, 4 bases remained unmatched. CDR3 size: 18 residues. The CDR3 here is CASSSGLAGGPSYNEQFF. The CDR3 coding sequence is TGTGCCAGCAGCTCCGGACTAGCGGGGGGGCCCTCCTACAATGAGCAGTTCTTC.

The chain joins TRBV19 to TRBJ1-2; D gene uncertain. The CDR3 spans 14 residues. Between the trimmed V and J ends, which lost 3 bases and 4 bases, there was a span of 12 bases. The germline gives CDR1 LNHDA, CDR2 SQIVND (reference sequence). CDR3 DNA: TGTGCCAGTAGTATGCAGGTCATACTCTATGGCTACACCTTC. Protein sequence: CASSMQVILYGYTF.

The chain has TRBV5-1 and TRBJ2-7; a weak D match, TRBD1 (7 bases). The V gene's germline CDR1 is SGHRS and CDR2 YFSETQ. The CDR3 loop spans 16 amino acids. V lost 3 bases and J lost 3, with 19 bases in between. CDR3 bases: TGCGCCAGCAGCTCCCCTAAGGGGGGACAGAACTACGAGCAGTACTTC. This gives the protein CASSSPKGGQNYEQYF.

CDR3 loop: CASSFSGGRKTQYF. DNA for the CDR3: TGTGCCAGCAGTTTTAGCGGGGGTCGGAAGACCCAGTACTTC. This sequence joins TRBV28 and TRBJ2-5, with 9 bases matching TRBD2. V lost 3 bases and J lost 6; bases outside the gene matches: 5. Per the germline V gene, CDR1 is MDHEN and CDR2 is SYDVKM. This CDR3 region has 14 residues.

This clone is labeled medium-sized. The rearrangement uses TRBV4-1 and TRBJ1-6; 10 nucleotides agree with TRBD1. The CDR3 extends over 18 amino acids. The trim removed 3 bases at V and 7 bases at J, leaving 12 bases unmatched. The V gene's germline CDR1 is MGHRA and CDR2 YSYEKL. This CDR3 reads CASSHSRDRGIGNSPLHF. CDR3 nucleotide sequence: TGCGCCAGCAGCCACAGCCGGGACAGGGGAATCGGGAATTCACCCCTCCACTTT.

This CDR3 reads CASSFGGGLHTQYF. The CDR3 DNA sequence: TGTGCCAGCAGCTTTGGGGGGGGCTTGCATACGCAGTATTTT. The V gene is TRBV7-9, the J gene TRBJ2-3, with D perhaps TRBD2 (7 bases). Trimming cost V 3 bases and J 7 bases, with 14 bases left between them. The CDR3 runs to 14 residues. Germline CDR1 reads SEHNR; CDR2 reads FQNEAQ (reference sequence).

The chain is built from TRBV4-1 and TRBJ2-1; 8 bases map to TRBD1. Looked up from germline, CDR1 is MGHRA and CDR2 is YSYEKL. The CDR3 has 15 amino acids. Trimming at V came to 5 bases and at J to 5 bases, leaving 8 bases not matched to a gene. This CDR3 reads CASSFRQGRNNEQFF. CDR3 sequence (DNA): TGCGCCAGCAGCTTCCGACAGGGGAGGAACAATGAGCAGTTCTTC.

The chain has TRBV30 and TRBJ1-2; TRBD1 matches 7 bases. Unmatched junction bases numbered 8, after V lost 3 bases and J lost 7 bases. The germline V gene has CDR1 GTSNPN and CDR2 SVGIG (reference sequence). This CDR3 has 13 amino acids. The CDR3 DNA reads as TGTGCCTGGAGCCCAGGGGGAGAGGCTGGCTACACCTTC. This encodes CAWSPGGEAGYTF.

The V and J genes are TRBV9 and TRBJ2-5, with TRBD2 matching over 7 bases. Germline V gives CDR1 SGDLS, CDR2 YYNGEE. The CDR3 contains 14 residues. V lost 3 bases, J lost 3 bases, and 5 bases stayed unmatched. The CDR3, as DNA: TGTGCCAGCAGCGCATCGACTAGCAAAGAGACCCAGTACTTC. Protein: CASSASTSKETQYF.

This clone has more than one count but fewer than ten. The V and J genes are TRBV12-2 and TRBJ2-7; TRBD1, as called in the table, went unchecked against the DNA. TRBV12-2 has pseudogene status. This CDR3 comprises 17 residues. CDR3 residues: CASLPLDRDRSPYEQYF. Written as DNA, the CDR3 is TGTGCAAGTCTCCCCCTGGACAGGGATCGTTCTCCCTACGAGCAGTACTTC.

V and J are TRBV9 and TRBJ1-2, with D possibly being TRBD1 (5 bases). Germline V gene sequence: CDR1 SGDLS, CDR2 YYNGEE. V lost 4 bases and J lost 7, with 14 bases in between. This CDR3 contains 13 residues. The CDR3 nucleotides read TGTGCCAGCAGCCCGTCGGGGGGATCTGGCTACACCTTC. Its translation is CASSPSGGSGYTF.

The J gene is TRBJ2-2, the V gene TRBV9; 8 bases line up with TRBD1. This CDR3 is 14 amino acids long. With V trimmed by 0 bases and J by 6 bases, 1 base remained unmatched. Germline lookup yields CDR1 SGDLS and CDR2 YYNGEE. This chain's CDR3 is CASSVATGAGELFF. CDR3 DNA: TGTGCCAGCAGCGTAGCGACAGGGGCCGGGGAGCTGTTTTTT.

J is TRBJ2-7 and V is TRBV6-2 or TRBV6-3; 8 bases align to TRBD1. The CDR3 contains 13 residues. Germline CDR1 is MNHEY and CDR2 is SVGEGT. The V gene end was trimmed by 5 bases and the J gene end by 7 bases; junction bases not matched to a gene: 7. The DNA for the CDR3 is TGTGCCAGCAGTGACCCAGGGGGCAAGGAGCAGTACTTC. Translation: CASSDPGGKEQYF.

The genes are TRBV5-4 and TRBJ1-1; 7 bases match TRBD1. The CDR3 spans 16 residues. The V gene end was trimmed by 5 bases and the J gene end by 0 bases; junction bases not matched to a gene: 10. Germline lookup yields CDR1 SGHNT and CDR2 YYREEE (reference sequence). The CDR3 region is CASSGSLGQVNTEAFF. The DNA for the CDR3 is TGTGCCAGCAGTGGTTCCCTAGGACAGGTGAACACTGAAGCTTTCTTT.